This paragraph covers one T cell receptor (beta chain) sequence. Its specificity is unknown. J lost 0 bases, V lost 3 bases, and 13 bases had no gene match. This CDR3 contains 18 residues. Per the germline V gene, CDR1 is SEHNR and CDR2 is FQNEAQ (reference sequence). Pooled in the analysis were second doses at about 4 or about 12 weeks. This record belongs to a study of T cell responses to AZD1222 COVID-19 vaccine. Overall study findings and caveats: Along spike, vaccine-associated CD4 TCRs were found throughout, with dominance at 160-218 and 743-854. Per reports, nearly half of all spike-specific TCRs target regions that are unmutated in variants. In a largely white British group with more females than males, clonal diversity was possibly underestimated.

Assay: immunoSEQ multiplex PCR; the TCRdb copy retains only in-frame clones and omits some. The repertoire holds more than 120,000 clones, with 86% as singletons. The clonotype comes from an adult who received the AZD1222 COVID-19 vaccine. The sequencing here drew on peripheral blood, taken 28 days after the second AZD1222 dose. V is TRBV7-9 and J is TRBJ2-7; 8 bases match TRBD1. This chain's CDR3 is CASSFGPGTGVGSYEQYF. The CDR3 DNA follows: TGTGCCAGCAGCTTCGGTCCCGGGACAGGTGTAGGCTCCTACGAGCAGTACTTC.